Listed here are 20 T cell receptor beta chains from one sample, sequenced in a study of T cells in localized non-small cell lung cancer. Generated by immunoSEQ multiplex PCR, the TCRdb table keeps only in-frame clones and is missing some. Here the sample spans some 28,000 clones, approximately 90% being singletons. The specimen comprised peripheral blood, sampled before any cancer treatment. The origin of the receptors is a male donor aged 60 or over with stage I lung adenocarcinoma.

The CDR3 sequence is CASSPKIGTRQETQYF. The CDR3 bases are TGTGCCAGTAGTCCGAAAATTGGGACTCGACAAGAGACCCAGTACTTC. The rearrangement uses TRBV19 and TRBJ2-5, with D possibly being TRBD2 (6 bases). This CDR3 contains 16 residues. V was shortened by 5 bases and J by 2 bases, with 18 bases between the two germline ends. The germline V gene encodes CDR1 LNHDA and CDR2 SQIVND (reference sequence). The variable domain in full, completed from reference TRBV19 and TRBJ2-5, reads DGGITQSPKYLFRKEGQNVTLSCEQNLNHDAMYWYRQDPGQGLRLIYYSQIVNDFQKGDIAEGYSVSREKKESFPLTVTSAQKNPTAFYLCASSPKIGTRQETQYFGPGTRLLVL.

In this sample, this clone turned up once. An end of the junction differs from the germline gene, which may be a read error. V usage is TRBV4-3 and J usage is TRBJ2-1; D perhaps matches TRBD2 (7 bases). Per the germline V gene, CDR1 is LGHNA and CDR2 is YSLEER. The length of the CDR3 is 16 residues. CDR3 sequence: CASSQGGAGTYNEQFF. The CDR3 coding sequence is TGCGCCAGCAGTCAAGGGGGGGCGGGCACCTACAATGAGCAGTTCTTC.

The V gene is TRBV7-8, the J gene TRBJ1-6; no reliable D call. Trimming took off 5 bases at V and 7 bases at J, with 9 bases between the two ends. From germline, CDR1 is SGHVS and CDR2 FQNEAQ. This CDR3 spans 13 amino acids. CDR3 bases: TGTGCCAGCAGCCGGGCTTCCAATTCACCCCTCCACTTT. It specifies CASSRASNSPLHF.

This clone was counted a single time. This CDR3 is also generated by other DNA sequences in the sample. The chain links TRBV2 to TRBJ2-3; TRBD1 aligns across 10 bases. The CDR3 length is 13 residues. Trimming at V came to 6 bases and at J to 3 bases, leaving 0 bases not matched to a gene. CDR1 is SNHLY, CDR2 FYNNEI, per germline. This CDR3 is CASRGQGTDTQYF. In nucleotides, the CDR3 is TGTGCCAGCAGGGGACAGGGGACAGATACGCAGTATTTT.

The V call is TRBV7-8, the J call TRBJ2-3; no clear D. The ends were cut back, 3 bases at V and 5 bases at J, with 15 bases in the middle. This CDR3 has 15 residues. Germline values: CDR1 SGHVS, CDR2 FQNEAQ. The CDR3 is CASSFAGPSEDTQYF. CDR3 DNA: TGTGCCAGCAGCTTTGCCGGGCCCTCTGAAGATACGCAGTATTTT.

The V and J genes are TRBV28 and TRBJ1-4, with D unclear. The CDR3 is made up of 15 amino acids. The germline CDR1 and CDR2 sequences are MDHEN and SYDVKM. V dropped 3 bases and J dropped 8 bases, with 16 bases sitting between them. The CDR3 nucleotides read TGTGCCAGCAGTTTCGGGCAGGTGACGGGGGAAAAACTGTTTTTT. Its translation: CASSFGQVTGEKLFF.

As for this clone: This sample also contains other DNA sequences that code for the same CDR3. J is TRBJ2-1 and V is TRBV6-1, with TRBD1 matching 7 bases. The CDR3 runs 14 residues. Germline V CDR1 and CDR2: MNHNS, SASEGT. J was trimmed by 3 bases and V by 7 bases; bases with no gene match: 6. This CDR3 is CASKVTGIYNEQFF. CDR3 bases: TGTGCCAGCAAGGTGACAGGGATCTACAATGAGCAGTTCTTC.

The chain uses TRBV4-3 and TRBJ2-7; 10 bases are a match to TRBD1. This CDR3 comprises 13 residues. Germline V CDR1 and CDR2: LGHNA, YSLEER. With V trimmed by 4 bases and J by 6 bases, 3 bases remained unmatched. This CDR3 reads CASSPTGGSEQYF. Here the CDR3 DNA reads TGCGCCAGCAGCCCGACAGGGGGCAGCGAGCAGTACTTC.

The gene calls are TRBV9 and TRBJ2-5; D might be TRBD1 or TRBD2, each matching 5 bases. The V and J ends lost 0 bases and 5 bases respectively, with 20 bases between them. CDR1 and CDR2 from the germline V gene are SGDLS and YYNGEE. CDR3 length equals 17 residues. CDR3 sequence reads: CASSVDSPGRDGETQYF. Written as DNA, the CDR3 is TGTGCCAGCAGCGTAGATTCCCCCGGCAGGGACGGGGAGACCCAGTACTTC.

The chain has TRBV7-2 and TRBJ2-1, with D perhaps being TRBD1 or TRBD2 (5 bases each). The CDR3 runs 15 residues. Germline values: CDR1 SGHTA, CDR2 FQGNSA. Deletions cut 5 bases from V and 3 bases from J, with 14 bases between. The CDR3 protein is CASSRGVANYNEQFF. CDR3 DNA: TGTGCCAGCAGCCGAGGGGTCGCTAACTACAATGAGCAGTTCTTC.

V gene TRBV5-1 combines with J gene TRBJ1-3; TRBD1 agrees at 8 bases. The germline V gene encodes CDR1 SGHRS and CDR2 YFSETQ. This CDR3 region has 14 residues. V was pared by 4 bases and J by 2 bases, with 2 bases of the junction left unmatched. The CDR3: CASSTTGAGNTIYF. Here the CDR3 DNA reads TGCGCCAGCAGCACGACAGGGGCTGGAAACACCATATATTTT.

The table lists this clone with a few counts. The rearrangement links TRBV6-1 to TRBJ1-5; D is uncertain. CDR1 is MNHNS and CDR2 is SASEGT in the germline V gene. This CDR3 has 15 amino acids. Deletions cut 2 bases from V and 0 bases from J, with 8 bases between. The CDR3: CASSELPDSNQPQHF. CDR3 coding DNA: TGTGCCAGCAGTGAATTACCCGATAGCAATCAGCCCCAGCATTTT.

The genes are TRBV6-1 and TRBJ1-6, with D hard to call. The CDR3 sequence is 15 residues long. V shed 1 base and J shed 10 bases, with 14 bases lying between them. Germline V CDR1 and CDR2: MNHNS, SASEGT. CDR3 in DNA: TGTGCCAGCAGTGAAGGTGCCAGGAAAGGCTCACCCCTCCACTTT. Its translation: CASSEGARKGSPLHF.

The chain carries TRBV5-8 and TRBJ1-1; unclear D gene. CDR1 and CDR2 from the germline V gene are SGHTS and YDEGEE. The CDR3 sequence is 14 residues long. V was trimmed by 4 bases and J by 0 bases, leaving 10 bases between them. The CDR3 sequence: CASSVGDLNTEAFF. The DNA of the CDR3 is TGTGCCAGCAGCGTAGGAGACTTGAACACTGAAGCTTTCTTT.

The chain carries TRBV7-9 and TRBJ1-6; D possibly corresponds to TRBD1 (6 bases). The CDR3 sequence is 15 residues long. Per germline, CDR1 SEHNR and CDR2 FQNEAQ (reference sequence). The ends were cut back, 5 bases at V and 8 bases at J, with 16 bases in the middle. The CDR3 DNA follows: TGTGCCAGCAGCCTTACAGGAGGGGGGGATTCACCCCTCCACTTT. It codes for CASSLTGGGDSPLHF.

The chain is built from TRBV19 and TRBJ1-2, with TRBD1 matching 8 bases. Germline V gene lookup returns CDR1 LNHDA and CDR2 SQIVND (reference sequence). The CDR3 is 11 residues long. V was clipped by 7 bases and J by 11 bases; unmatched bases: 6. CDR3 region: CASTTGDRYTF. CDR3 DNA sequence: TGTGCCAGTACTACCGGGGACAGGTACACCTTC.

This clone was picked up a small number of times. The V gene is TRBV2, the J gene TRBJ1-2; perhaps TRBD1 as D (5 bases). Per germline, CDR1 SNHLY and CDR2 FYNNEI. V lost 8 bases, J lost 3 bases, and 19 bases lay in between. This CDR3 comprises 15 residues. CDR3: CASPNPTGTHYGYTF. CDR3 DNA: TGTGCCAGCCCTAATCCCACCGGGACGCACTATGGCTACACCTTC.

The chain carries TRBV7-2 and TRBJ2-5; a possible D gene is TRBD1 (5 bases). Trimming cost V 2 bases and J 2 bases, with 12 bases left between them. The CDR3 contains 15 residues. Germline loops: CDR1 SGHTA, CDR2 FQGNSA. The CDR3 protein is CASSLRTGQQETQYF. CDR3 sequence (DNA): TGTGCCAGCAGCTTACGTACAGGTCAACAAGAGACCCAGTACTTC.

This rearrangement joins TRBV18 to TRBJ1-4; 8 bases agree with TRBD1. The V gene end was trimmed by 3 bases and the J gene end by 7 bases; junction bases not matched to a gene: 4. This CDR3 is built from 14 residues. Germline CDR1 and CDR2: KGHSH and LQKENI. CDR3 residues: CASSPRTGTEKLFF. Written as DNA, the CDR3 is TGTGCCAGCTCACCTCGGACAGGGACTGAAAAACTGTTTTTT. Full variable domain (remainder filled in from reference TRBV18 and TRBJ1-4): NAGVMQNPRHLVRRRGQEARLRCSPMKGHSHVYWYRQLPEEGLKFMVYLQKENIIDESGMPKERFSAEFPKEGPSILRIQQVVRGDSAAYFCASSPRTGTEKLFFGSGTQLSVL.

This clone was detected a few times. The chain recombines TRBV19 with TRBJ1-5; D not resolved. The CDR3 extends over 11 amino acids. CDR1 is LNHDA, CDR2 SQIVND, per germline (reference sequence). V was pared by 4 bases and J by 3 bases, with 1 base between. The CDR3 DNA reads as TGTGCCAGTAGTAACAATCAGCCCCAGCATTTT. This encodes CASSNNQPQHF.